This T cell receptor beta chain was captured by sequencing in a study of identical twins. Whole-study results and caveats: Fewer insertions characterized abundant cord blood beta clonotypes, whereas memory repertoires showed none. The models systematically underestimated how much out-of-frame TCR alpha was shared in monozygotic twins.

TCRdb itself ran the 5' RACE reads through MiXCR, one entry per CDR3 protein. The sample holds around 1.7 million distinct CDR3 sequences, about 30% seen once. The germline V gene encodes CDR1 LGHNA and CDR2 YNFKEQ. The CDR3 totals 14 residues. V was cut by 7 bases and J by 5 bases, with 15 bases left in between. This clonotype was seen repeatedly, ten times or more. Its antigen is currently unknown. The chain combines TRBV4-2 with TRBJ2-1; D remains ambiguous. The receptor was derived from a newborn girl in good health. The sample was cord blood. The chain's CDR3 is CASNHPGAHNEQFF. Written as DNA, the CDR3 is TGTGCCAGCAACCACCCGGGCGCCCACAATGAGCAGTTCTTC.